This TCR beta chain was identified in a study of control samples from healthy donors and cancer patients. Germline V lookup: CDR1 LGHNT, CDR2 FRNRAP. The CDR3 loop spans 17 amino acids. The trim removed 2 bases at V and 5 bases at J, leaving 12 bases unmatched. Clones were sequenced by immunoSEQ multiplex PCR, and TCRdb holds only the in-frame ones, with some missing. The repertoire consists of a few hundred thousand clones, with 90% occurring once and the leading ten covering around 6.5%. This clonotype was sampled from a man aged 40-55 years with head and neck cancer. Sample: PBMCs. V and J are TRBV12-5 and TRBJ2-7; 10 bases line up with TRBD2. Written as DNA, the CDR3 is TGTGCTAGTGGTTTGCCCCAGATGCTAGCGGGAGTGGACGAGCAGTACTTC. Encoded protein: CASGLPQMLAGVDEQYF. The variable domain in full, with the rest retrieved from reference TRBV12-5 and TRBJ2-7, is DARVTQTPRHKVTEMGQEVTMRCQPILGHNTVFWYRQTMMQGLELLAYFRNRAPLDDSGMPKDRFSAEMPDATLATLKIQPSEPRDSAVYFCASGLPQMLAGVDEQYFGPGTRLTVT.